Reported below is one TCR beta chain. The antigen remains unidentified. This entry belongs to a study of T-cell memory formation after mild COVID-19. Findings of the study overall: A subset of responding clones appeared in pre-infection memory, suggesting cross-reactive memory joined.

V was clipped by 3 bases and J by 0 bases, with 21 bases between them. This CDR3 region has 18 residues. MiXCR, applied by TCRdb to the 5' RACE reads, yields one record per CDR3 protein. The table shows 85,000 to 120,000 distinct CDR3 sequences, with around an eighth occurring only once. Sample: PBMCs or a T cell subset sorted from them (not recorded which). The V call is TRBV12-3 or TRBV12-4, the J call TRBJ2-7; no reliable D call. The sequence came from an adult woman who had mild COVID-19 (a few samples of this study predate the infection). Cell type and time point are not known. CDR3 DNA sequence: TGTGCCAGCAGTTTCGGGCGTCTCCATGGGTCGAGCTCCTACGAGCAGTACTTC. This encodes CASSFGRLHGSSSYEQYF.